This TCR beta chain was identified during a study of graft-versus-host responses after intestinal transplantation. The overall study: Induction with anti-thymocyte globulin, then tacrolimus and steroids for roughly 3 years, was given to all recipients. Notes on the study in general: Early after transplant, HvG clones declined as circulating GvH clones peaked. Clonal ratios of graft-versus-host to host-versus-graft in allografts were high for patients exhibiting graft-donor T cell macrochimerism. GvH clones appeared in recipient marrow, some first in ileum or blood.

A remark on this clone: Antigen specificity is unknown.

TCRdb keeps only in-frame clones here, not all; method: immunoSEQ multiplex PCR. This sample has tens of thousands of clones; 85% to 95% occur once, and the top ten carry about 5.9%. This CDR3 region has 13 residues. Germline V lookup: CDR1 MNHNY, CDR2 SVGAGI (reference sequence). The V end lost 3 bases, the J end lost 8 bases, and 13 bases lay between the germline ends. The sequence was obtained from a human patient who received an intestinal transplant, so some T cells may come from the graft donor. The chain has TRBV6-6 and TRBJ1-2; maybe TRBD1 (5 bases). The specimen was PBMCs, collected 786 days after a first intestinal transplant, on the day of a second. CDR3 coding DNA: TGTGCCAGCAGTTATTCAGGGATTGAGGGCTACACCTTC. Translation gives CASSYSGIEGYTF.